These 23 T cell receptor beta chains originate from one sample sequenced in a study of Graves' ophthalmopathy and Graves' hyperthyroidism. Amplified TCR beta CDR3 regions were obtained using RNA transcripts as template. HTBI-primed first-round RT-PCR preceded second-round multiplex PCR. TCRdb processed the multiplex PCR reads anew with MiXCR; each CDR3 protein has one entry. The table lists 300,000 to 400,000 distinct CDR3 sequences, 15% to 20% of them singletons. Material for sequencing was peripheral blood. The source of these receptors is an adult woman with stable Graves' hyperthyroidism.

This clonotype was observed at least ten times. This is likely a read error, given that the CDR3 carries no conserved phenylalanine or tryptophan at its end. The chain uses TRBV24-1 and TRBJ2-5; D call uncertain. Trimming left V 2 bases short and J 1 base short, with 13 bases between. Germline lookup yields CDR1 KGHDR and CDR2 SFDVKD. This CDR3 spans 16 amino acids. As DNA, the CDR3 is TGTGCCACCAGTGATTCCCTCGTGGCTAGCCAAGAGACCCAGTACCTC. Translated, it gives CATSDSLVASQETQYL.

The chain employs TRBV2 and TRBJ1-5; D might be TRBD1 (5 bases). Deletions cut 4 bases from V and 2 bases from J, with 15 bases between. The CDR3 length is 16 residues. CDR1 and CDR2 from the germline V gene are SNHLY and FYNNEI. DNA of the CDR3: TGTGCCAGCAGTGTCGGGGGGAGTCGGCGCAATCAGCCCCAGCATTTT. It encodes CASSVGGSRRNQPQHF.

This clonotype was recorded at least ten times. The chain couples TRBV20-1 to TRBJ2-7; D call uncertain. Per the germline V gene, CDR1 is DFQATT and CDR2 is SNEGSKA (reference sequence). This CDR3 region has 13 residues. V was pared by 0 bases and J by 2 bases, with 8 bases between. The CDR3, as DNA: TGCAGTGCTAGAGATATATACCCCTACGAGCAGTACTTC. Protein sequence: CSARDIYPYEQYF.

This clonotype was seen many times. The V gene is TRBV20-1, the J gene TRBJ2-7; D gene ambiguous. The CDR3 runs to 12 residues. Germline V gene data show CDR1 as DFQATT and CDR2 as SNEGSKA (reference sequence). Between the trimmed V and J ends, which lost 1 base and 6 bases, there was a span of 10 bases. The CDR3 loop is CSARGPGVEQYF. In DNA, the CDR3 is TGCAGTGCTAGAGGTCCTGGGGTCGAGCAGTACTTC.

This clonotype was seen ten or more times. The chain links TRBV6-5 to TRBJ2-7, with a possible D match to TRBD2 (6 bases). This CDR3 has 14 amino acids. Germline CDR1 and CDR2: MNHEY and SVGAGI. V was pared by 8 bases and J by 3 bases, with 17 bases between. Written as DNA, the CDR3 is TGTGCCAGCCGCGGGGACGGTGGGTACTACGAGCAGTACTTC. Residues: CASRGDGGYYEQYF.

For this clonotype: One end of the junction is discordant with germline, which a read error may explain. The chain employs TRBV6-5 and TRBJ2-7, with D possibly matching TRBD1 (6 bases). The CDR3 is 15 amino acids. Looked up from germline, CDR1 is MNHEY and CDR2 is SVGAGI. The CDR3 DNA follows: TGTGCCAGCAGTCACTCCCGGGACATCTCCTACGAGCAGTACTTC. Translating it yields CASSHSRDISYEQYF.

The sample holds a few counts of this clonotype. The chain links TRBV3-1 to TRBJ2-7; 9 nucleotides agree with TRBD2. Germline V gives CDR1 LGHDT, CDR2 YNNKEL (reference sequence). V trimming: 7 bases; J trimming: 4 bases; junction bases outside the gene matches: 11. This CDR3 is 15 amino acids long. CDR3 DNA sequence: TGTGCCAGCACTCCCACTGATAGCGGGAGTTACGAGCAGTACTTC. Translation: CASTPTDSGSYEQYF.

This clonotype has ten or more counts. The chain joins TRBV6-1 to TRBJ2-2; D is unresolved. V was cut by 0 bases and J by 6 bases, with 14 bases left in between. The CDR3 has 16 residues. Germline loops: CDR1 MNHNS, CDR2 SASEGT. For the CDR3, the DNA is TGTGCCAGCAGTGAAGCTGCCAGAAGGGTAGCCGGGGAGCTGTTTTTT. Its protein is CASSEAARRVAGELFF.

Many counts were recorded for this clonotype. The rearrangement joins TRBV19 to TRBJ1-1, with TRBD1 matching 9 bases. Per germline, CDR1 LNHDA and CDR2 SQIVND (reference sequence). The CDR3 runs to 12 residues. J gave up 3 bases and V 10 bases, and 3 bases lay outside the gene matches. CDR3 protein: CATRQGDTEAFF. For the CDR3, the DNA is TGTGCCACAAGACAGGGGGACACTGAAGCTTTCTTT. Full variable domain (missing parts from reference TRBV19 and TRBJ1-1): DGGITQSPKYLFRKEGQNVTLSCEQNLNHDAMYWYRQDPGQGLRLIYYSQIVNDFQKGDIAEGYSVSREKKESFPLTVTSAQKNPTAFYLCATRQGDTEAFFGQGTRLTVV.

CDR3 amino acids: CASSDRGAFF. The CDR3 DNA is TGTGCCAGCAGCGACAGGGGAGCTTTCTTT. The gene calls are TRBV6-2 or TRBV6-3 and TRBJ1-1, with TRBD1 matching over 8 bases. V lost 6 bases to trimming and J lost 10 bases; unmatched junction nucleotides: 1. Germline V CDR1 and CDR2: MNHEY, SVGEGT. The CDR3 is made up of 10 amino acids.

There are many counts of this clonotype. The chain couples TRBV11-2 to TRBJ2-5; possible D gene TRBD2, 5 bases. In germline, CDR1 is SGHAT, CDR2 FQNNGV. V was trimmed by 0 bases and J by 8 bases, leaving 13 bases between them. This CDR3 has 14 amino acids. The CDR3 region is CASSLDAHLATQYF. For the CDR3, the DNA is TGTGCCAGCAGCTTAGACGCCCATCTAGCAACCCAGTACTTC.

Many counts were recorded for this clonotype. V is TRBV9 and J is TRBJ2-2; 14 bases are a match to TRBD2. The ends lost 4 bases at V and 1 base at J; junction bases unmatched: 9. Germline V gives CDR1 SGDLS, CDR2 YYNGEE. The length of the CDR3 is 19 residues. CDR3 residues: CASSPDPGTSGGNTGELFF. In DNA, the CDR3 is TGTGCCAGCAGCCCCGATCCCGGGACTAGCGGGGGGAACACCGGGGAGCTGTTTTTT.

Ten or more counts support this clonotype. The chain uses TRBV12-3 or TRBV12-4 and TRBJ1-5, with unresolved D. V shed 4 bases and J shed 0 bases, with 13 bases lying between them. The CDR3 has 16 amino acids. CDR3 nucleotides: TGTGCCAGCAGTTCCTCAGCCTACAGTAGCAATCAGCCCCAGCATTTT. Its translation is CASSSSAYSSNQPQHF.

This clonotype came up many times. The junction shows a germline mismatch at one end, possibly a read error. The chain combines TRBV28 with TRBJ2-5; no firm D call. Germline V gene data show CDR1 as MDHEN and CDR2 as SYDVKM. The CDR3 covers 16 residues. The CDR3 bases are TGTGCCAGCAGTTTATCTCCAGGCGCTAACCAGGAGACCCAGTACTTC. As protein: CASSLSPGANQETQYF. Full variable domain (missing parts from reference TRBV28 and TRBJ2-5): DVKVTQSSRYLVKRTGEKVFLECVQDMDHENMFWYRQDPGLGLRLIYFSYDVKMKEKGDIPEGYSVSREKKERFSLILESASTNQTSMYLCASSLSPGANQETQYFGPGTRLLVL.

This clonotype came up many times. The chain couples TRBV30 to TRBJ2-7; weak D call: TRBD1 (5 bases). CDR3 length equals 14 residues. Between the trimmed V and J ends, which lost 4 bases and 2 bases, there was a span of 15 bases. Looked up from germline, CDR1 is GTSNPN and CDR2 is SVGIG (reference sequence). CDR3 DNA sequence: TGTGCCTGGATGCCAAATCAGGGAACCTACGAGCAGTACTTC. This codes for CAWMPNQGTYEQYF. The whole variable domain, remainder taken from reference TRBV30 and TRBJ2-7, is SQTIHQWPATLVQPVGSPLSLECTVEGTSNPNLYWYRQAAGRGLQLLFYSVGIGQISSEVPQNLSASRPQDRQFILSSKKLLLSDSGFYLCAWMPNQGTYEQYFGPGTRLTVT.

This clonotype was recorded at least ten times. This chain uses TRBV7-2 with TRBJ1-5; TRBD1 matches 8 bases. This CDR3 contains 16 residues. Germline CDR1 SGHTA, CDR2 FQGNSA. The ends lost 4 bases at V and 2 bases at J; junction bases unmatched: 7. The CDR3 bases are TGTGCCAGCAGCTCCCGGACAGGGTGGGGCAATCAGCCCCAGCATTTT. Its protein product is CASSSRTGWGNQPQHF. The full variable domain, completed using reference TRBV7-2 and TRBJ1-5, is GAGVSQSPSNKVTEKGKDVELRCDPISGHTALYWYRQSLGQGLEFLIYFQGNSAPDKSGLPSDRFSAERTGGSVSTLTIQRTQQEDSAVYLCASSSRTGWGNQPQHFGDGTRLSIL.

This clonotype was seen a few times. The chain recombines TRBV6-1 with TRBJ2-5; D possibly uses TRBD1 or TRBD2 (5 bases each). CDR1 and CDR2 from the germline V gene are MNHNS and SASEGT. The germline V and J ends were trimmed by 1 base and 5 bases, with 8 bases remaining between them. CDR3 length: 13 amino acids. CDR3 sequence (DNA): TGTGCCAGCAGTGAAGGGGGGTTGGAGACCCAGTACTTC. It encodes CASSEGGLETQYF.

This clonotype occurred many times. V and J are TRBV11-1 and TRBJ2-2; 11 nucleotides line up with TRBD2. The J segment lost 3 bases and the V segment lost 5 bases, leaving 14 bases of the junction unmatched. The CDR3 runs to 19 residues. In germline, CDR1 is SGHAT, CDR2 FQDESV (reference sequence). The CDR3 region is CASSLQPPGLAAHTGELFF. CDR3 DNA: TGTGCCAGCAGCCTCCAACCCCCGGGACTAGCGGCTCACACCGGGGAGCTGTTTTTT.

This clonotype was detected ten times or more. The chain carries TRBV11-2 and TRBJ2-5; no clear D gene. This CDR3 has 15 residues. The germline V and J ends were trimmed by 2 bases and 5 bases, with 15 bases remaining between them. CDR1 and CDR2 (germline): SGHAT, FQNNGV. The CDR3 DNA reads TGTGCCAGCAGCTTATTTACAGCCCGGGTGGAGACCCAGTACTTC. Amino acids: CASSLFTARVETQYF.

As DNA, the CDR3 is TGTGCCAGCAGCTCCCGAGTGGTAGCGGGGGGATACGAGCAGTACTTC. It translates to CASSSRVVAGGYEQYF. The chain employs TRBV11-2 and TRBJ2-7; 10 nucleotides line up with TRBD2. The CDR3 loop spans 16 amino acids. J gave up 4 bases and V 4 bases, and 10 bases lay outside the gene matches. Germline CDR1 and CDR2: SGHAT and FQNNGV.

The V gene is TRBV12-3 or TRBV12-4, the J gene TRBJ1-1, with a possible D match to TRBD1 (5 bases). Trimming pared 3 bases from V and 4 bases from J, leaving 9 bases between. The CDR3 sequence is 13 residues long. This chain's CDR3 is CASSLDTFTEAFF. Here the CDR3 DNA reads TGTGCCAGCAGTTTGGACACCTTCACTGAAGCTTTCTTT.

This clonotype was seen many times. The junction differs from germline at one of its ends, possibly a read error. The V call is TRBV2, the J call TRBJ1-5; no definite D call. Germline-derived CDR1 and CDR2 are SNHLY and FYNNEI. The CDR3 totals 14 residues. The CDR3 reads CASSELIKGQPQHF. The CDR3 region has the DNA TGTGCCAGCAGTGAATTAATCAAAGGTCAGCCCCAACATTTT.

V gene TRBV6-5 combines with J gene TRBJ2-7; tentatively, D is TRBD1 (5 bases). V shed 0 bases and J shed 3 bases, with 12 bases lying between them. Germline V lookup: CDR1 MNHEY, CDR2 SVGAGI. The CDR3 contains 15 residues. The CDR3 region has the DNA TGTGCCAGCAGTTACTCGGGGCGGCCCTACTACGAGCAGTACTTC. This sequence encodes CASSYSGRPYYEQYF.